Below are 7 T cell receptor beta chains sequenced from a single sample in a study of blood T cell repertoires in COVID-19 (dated by TCRdb to 2019 to 2021). The method was the immunoSEQ multiplex PCR assay. Sourced from immuneACCESS, this table was stored by TCRdb with only in-frame sequences that have V and J called. A share of the clones is absent; for the studies checked, an unresolved V gene accounts for under half, and the remainder has no known explanation. The sample table records more than 200,000 clones; about 85% of these occur just once. The top ten hold about 10% of the sample. The sample consisted of PBMCs or T cells enriched from blood (not recorded which). The receptor set was obtained from a man younger than 45 who had recovered from COVID-19.

The chain uses TRBV5-1 and TRBJ1-1, with a tentative D call TRBD1 (6 bases). Looked up from germline, CDR1 is SGHRS and CDR2 is YFSETQ. Trimming took off 1 base at V and 4 bases at J, with 17 bases between the two ends. The CDR3 contains 16 residues. CDR3 nucleotides: TGCGCCAGCAGCTTGAGCCCAGGGGTCGTAAGCACTGAAGCTTTCTTT. Translating it yields CASSLSPGVVSTEAFF.

The J gene is TRBJ2-1, the V gene TRBV4-1; D perhaps matches TRBD2 (5 bases). This CDR3 comprises 15 residues. CDR1 and CDR2 (germline): MGHRA, YSYEKL. Trimming removed 5 bases from V and 0 bases from J, with 11 bases in between. The CDR3 DNA reads as TGCGCCAGCAGCTTGCTAGGGAGCTCCTACAATGAGCAGTTCTTC. As protein: CASSLLGSSYNEQFF.

The chain employs TRBV7-9 and TRBJ2-5, with 9 bases fitting TRBD2. Germline V gene lookup returns CDR1 SEHNR and CDR2 FQNEAQ (reference sequence). This CDR3 contains 15 residues. J gave up 7 bases and V 2 bases, and 8 bases lay outside the gene matches. The CDR3, as DNA: TGTGCCAGCAGCTTAATTGGCGGGAGGGCCGTGACCCAGTACTTC. This sequence encodes CASSLIGGRAVTQYF.

This clone has a handful of counts. The chain has TRBV5-4 and TRBJ2-7; a possible D gene is TRBD1 (5 bases). CDR3 length: 15 residues. The V end was cut by 2 bases, the J end by 0 bases, with 12 bases between. Germline assignment: CDR1 SGHNT and CDR2 YYREEE (reference sequence). CDR3 sequence (DNA): TGTGCCAGCAGCTTCGACAGTGTTAGCTCCTACGAGCAGTACTTC. Its translation is CASSFDSVSSYEQYF.

This chain uses TRBV7-9 with TRBJ2-2; D unclear. Deletions cut 5 bases from V and 4 bases from J, with 11 bases between. This CDR3 contains 14 residues. Germline loops: CDR1 SEHNR, CDR2 FQNEAQ (reference sequence). The CDR3: CASSRRGVTGELFF. The CDR3, as DNA: TGTGCCAGCAGCCGTCGAGGAGTCACCGGGGAGCTGTTTTTT.

The rearrangement uses TRBV6-5 and TRBJ1-5; TRBD1 matches at 7 bases. The V gene's germline CDR1 is MNHEY and CDR2 SVGAGI. V shed 6 bases, J shed 10 bases, and the junction held 9 bases outside the gene matches. This CDR3 is 13 amino acids long. DNA for the CDR3: TGTGCCAGCAGCGTCAGGGGGGCAGAACCCCAGCATTTT. Encoded protein: CASSVRGAEPQHF.

CDR3: CASSEGQGVGEQYF. The CDR3 bases are TGCGCCAGCAGCGAGGGACAGGGGGTCGGGGAGCAGTACTTC. V is TRBV5-1 and J is TRBJ2-7; 11 bases fit TRBD1. The length of the CDR3 is 14 residues. Germline CDR1 is SGHRS and CDR2 is YFSETQ. The trim removed 4 bases at V and 7 bases at J, leaving 7 bases unmatched.